The 21 T cell receptor beta chains below were found in one sample sequenced in a study of control samples from healthy donors and cancer patients. Sequencing used immunoSEQ multiplex PCR; TCRdb keeps in-frame clones, though not all of them. The sample yields some 150,000 clones, more than 80% seen once. The specimen sequenced was blood. The receptors originated from a man aged 18 to 29 in good health.

For the CDR3, the DNA is TGTGCCAGCAGCTCCGCCCAGGGTAGGAGCACTGAAGCTTTCTTT. The encoded protein is CASSSAQGRSTEAFF. The V and J genes are TRBV5-4 and TRBJ1-1; a weak D match, TRBD1 (5 bases). V was clipped by 3 bases and J by 4 bases, with 16 bases between them. Germline V gene lookup returns CDR1 SGHNT and CDR2 YYREEE (reference sequence). The CDR3 contains 15 residues. Together with reference TRBV5-4 and TRBJ1-1, the CDR3 gives the full variable domain: ETGVTQSPTHLIKTRGQQVTLRCSSQSGHNTVSWYQQALGQGPQFIFQYYREEENGRGNFPPRFSGLQFPNYSSELNVNALELDDSALYLCASSSAQGRSTEAFFGQGTRLTVV.

This rearrangement joins TRBV2 to TRBJ2-3; weak D call: TRBD2 (6 bases). V was shortened by 4 bases and J by 3 bases, with 14 bases between the two germline ends. In germline, CDR1 is SNHLY, CDR2 FYNNEI. The CDR3 loop spans 15 amino acids. CDR3 residues: CASSVSELATDTQYF. CDR3 nucleotide sequence: TGTGCCAGCAGTGTAAGTGAGCTAGCGACAGATACGCAGTATTTT.

This chain joins TRBV6-1 and TRBJ2-5; D gene uncertain. Trimming left V 0 bases short and J 5 bases short, with 19 bases between. This CDR3 is 17 amino acids long. CDR1 and CDR2 from the germline V gene are MNHNS and SASEGT. The CDR3 reads CASSEARYLALGETQYF. As DNA, the CDR3 is TGTGCCAGCAGTGAAGCGCGGTATTTAGCCTTGGGGGAGACCCAGTACTTC.

The chain carries TRBV11-2 and TRBJ2-7; no clear D. Trimming cost V 1 base and J 11 bases, with 9 bases left between them. The CDR3 is 11 amino acids. Per germline, CDR1 SGHAT and CDR2 FQNNGV. The CDR3 here is CASSLVNEEYF. CDR3 in DNA: TGTGCCAGCAGCTTAGTGAATGAGGAGTACTTC.

The chain carries TRBV5-5 and TRBJ1-6, with TRBD1 matching 9 bases. The V and J ends lost 0 bases and 11 bases, in that order; junction bases with no gene match: 9. Germline V gene lookup returns CDR1 SGHKS and CDR2 YYEKEE (reference sequence). CDR3 length: 16 amino acids. The CDR3 region is CASSLGAGTGFTPLHF. CDR3 sequence (DNA): TGTGCCAGCAGCTTGGGGGCTGGGACAGGGTTTACACCCCTCCACTTT.

This rearrangement joins TRBV18 to TRBJ1-1; TRBD1 matches at 7 bases. The J segment lost 6 bases and the V segment lost 6 bases, leaving 4 bases of the junction unmatched. CDR1 and CDR2 from the germline V gene are KGHSH and LQKENI. CDR3 length: 12 amino acids. CDR3 in DNA: TGTGCCAGCTCCCCAGGACAGGCTGAAGCTTTCTTT. Translated, it gives CASSPGQAEAFF.

The chain recombines TRBV5-6 with TRBJ2-2; D not certain. The V and J ends lost 4 bases and 0 bases respectively, with 10 bases between them. The CDR3 runs 15 residues. Germline V gene data show CDR1 as SGHDT and CDR2 as YYEEEE. CDR3 amino acids: CASSPDTTNTGELFF. The CDR3 DNA reads as TGTGCCAGCAGCCCTGACACTACGAACACCGGGGAGCTGTTTTTT.

The genes are TRBV6-5 and TRBJ1-1, with D unclear. V lost 5 bases and J lost 10, with 17 bases in between. Germline V lookup: CDR1 MNHEY, CDR2 SVGAGI. The CDR3 is 13 residues long. The CDR3 bases are TGTGCCAGCAGTCCGCGGGAAGTCCGGGGAGCTTTCTTT. It codes for CASSPREVRGAFF.

J is TRBJ2-7 and V is TRBV2, with 7 nucleotides matching TRBD1. CDR3 size: 14 residues. The V gene's germline CDR1 is SNHLY and CDR2 FYNNEI. Germline trimming cut 2 bases from V and 5 bases from J; bases unmatched to any gene: 6. This chain's CDR3 is CASSELQGLDEQYF. CDR3 DNA: TGTGCCAGCAGTGAATTACAGGGGTTAGACGAGCAGTACTTC.

V gene TRBV6-1 combines with J gene TRBJ1-1; possible D gene TRBD1, 5 bases. Germline loops: CDR1 MNHNS, CDR2 SASEGT. This CDR3 has 14 residues. Trimming removed 5 bases at V and 0 bases at J, with 10 bases between. CDR3 in DNA: TGTGCCAGCAGTCACGGGACGTTGAACACTGAAGCTTTCTTT. It codes for CASSHGTLNTEAFF.

This clone has just one count. This chain links TRBV3-1 (or the pseudogene TRBV3-2) with TRBJ2-2; D may be TRBD1 (6 bases). CDR3 size: 20 residues. V was clipped by 4 bases and J by 0 bases, with 24 bases between them. Germline CDR1 is LGHDT and CDR2 is YNNKEL (reference sequence). The CDR3: CASSRDWLKYGTPNTGELFF. CDR3 nucleotide sequence: TGTGCCAGCAGCCGTGACTGGCTGAAGTATGGGACACCGAACACCGGGGAGCTGTTTTTT.

The rearrangement uses TRBV9 and TRBJ2-5; TRBD1 aligns across 9 bases. This CDR3 is 16 amino acids long. The V segment lost 0 bases and the J segment 5 bases; nucleotides outside the gene matches: 8. Germline values: CDR1 SGDLS, CDR2 YYNGEE. The CDR3 reads CASSVVPGQGYETQYF. The CDR3 nucleotides are TGTGCCAGCAGCGTAGTCCCGGGACAGGGTTATGAGACCCAGTACTTC.

The chain combines TRBV12-5 with TRBJ1-2; a weak D match, TRBD1 (5 bases). Looked up from germline, CDR1 is LGHNT and CDR2 is FRNRAP. The CDR3 is 13 residues long. Trimming pared 10 bases from V and 5 bases from J, leaving 17 bases between. The CDR3 nucleotides are TGTGCTATCCGGACACGGCTCTTATATGGCTACACCTTC. It codes for CAIRTRLLYGYTF.

The sample holds one count of this clone. The chain couples TRBV4-2 to TRBJ2-1; 7 bases fit TRBD2. The CDR3 contains 13 residues. Trimming removed 4 bases from V and 8 bases from J; junction bases left unmatched: 5. CDR1 LGHNA and CDR2 YNFKEQ come from the germline V gene. The CDR3 loop reads CASSLGRAYEQFF. The CDR3 nucleotides are TGTGCCAGCAGCCTGGGGAGGGCATATGAGCAGTTCTTC.

The chain has TRBV12-3 or TRBV12-4 and TRBJ1-2, with a possible D match to TRBD1 (6 bases). The CDR3 has 13 amino acids. Trimming shortened V by 6 bases and J by 2 bases, and 10 bases separated the two germline ends. Here the CDR3 reads CASSGGGNYGYTF. CDR3 DNA: TGTGCCAGCAGCGGGGGGGGCAACTATGGCTACACCTTC.

This clone is a singleton in its sample. The chain couples TRBV7-9 to TRBJ1-4; 9 bases agree with TRBD1. Germline trimming cut 5 bases from V and 4 bases from J; bases unmatched to any gene: 14. This CDR3 has 18 residues. CDR1 and CDR2 (germline): SEHNR, FQNEAQ (reference sequence). CDR3 sequence (DNA): TGTGCCAGCAGCCAGGGCCCCAACAGGGGGCCAGATAATGAAAAACTGTTTTTT. This encodes CASSQGPNRGPDNEKLFF.

This sequence joins TRBV9 and TRBJ2-2; D gene uncertain. CDR3 length: 15 residues. The V gene lost 6 bases and the J gene lost 4 bases, with 16 bases spanning the gap. Germline V gives CDR1 SGDLS, CDR2 YYNGEE. DNA for the CDR3: TGTGCCAGCACCCCATCGGCAGGTTCCACCGGGGAGCTGTTTTTT. Residues: CASTPSAGSTGELFF.

CDR3 sequence (DNA): TGTGCCAGCAGCTTAGAAGGGAACACTGAAGCTTTCTTT. Its protein is CASSLEGNTEAFF. The chain links TRBV11-3 to TRBJ1-1, with D uncertain. Trimming cost V 0 bases and J 1 base, with 3 bases left between them. Germline CDR1 SGHNT, CDR2 YENEEA. The CDR3 extends over 13 amino acids.

The genes are TRBV20-1 and TRBJ1-5; D gene ambiguous. The CDR3 is 13 amino acids. V shed 3 bases and J shed 4 bases, with 10 bases lying between them. Germline V CDR1 and CDR2: DFQATT, SNEGSKA (reference sequence). In DNA form, the CDR3 reads TGCAGTGCTAGTCGTCCCCCTAATCAGCCCCAGCATTTT. It yields the protein CSASRPPNQPQHF.

The rearrangement joins TRBV7-2 to TRBJ2-7; D might be TRBD2 (5 bases). Deletions cut 0 bases from V and 5 bases from J, with 14 bases between. CDR1 is SGHTA, CDR2 FQGNSA, per germline. The length of the CDR3 is 15 residues. The CDR3 DNA reads as TGTGCCAGCAGCTTAGCGGGTCTATTAGCGCACGAGCAGTACTTC. It translates to CASSLAGLLAHEQYF. Drawing the rest from reference TRBV7-2 and TRBJ2-7, the complete variable domain is GAGVSQSPSNKVTEKGKDVELRCDPISGHTALYWYRQSLGQGLEFLIYFQGNSAPDKSGLPSDRFSAERTGGSVSTLTIQRTQQEDSAVYLCASSLAGLLAHEQYFGPGTRLTVT.

The CDR3 loop is CASSSLETPNTEAFF. In DNA, the CDR3 is TGTGCCAGCAGCTCCTTAGAGACTCCGAACACTGAAGCTTTCTTT. The chain links TRBV5-6 to TRBJ1-1, with D unresolved. The CDR3 is made up of 15 amino acids. V was pared by 3 bases and J by 1 base, with 13 bases between. Germline CDR1 SGHDT, CDR2 YYEEEE. Full variable domain (missing parts from reference TRBV5-6 and TRBJ1-1): DAGVTQSPTHLIKTRGQQVTLRCSPKSGHDTVSWYQQALGQGPQFIFQYYEEEERQRGNFPDRFSGHQFPNYSSELNVNALLLGDSALYLCASSSLETPNTEAFFGQGTRLTVV.